The rows below give T cell receptor beta chains drawn from one sample of a study of blood T cell repertoires in COVID-19. TCRdb keeps only in-frame clones here, not all; method: immunoSEQ multiplex PCR. The table includes roughly 130,000 clones, roughly 80% detected once. Sequenced sample: peripheral blood. Receptors were obtained from a woman older than 75 with acute or convalescent COVID-19. Both conserved end residues are part of each CDR3. A D gene is named only where the DNA matches it firmly. Clone size appears in some rows only: once, few, many, or a class for an expanded clone.

V,size,J,D,DNA,CDR3
TRBV2,-,TRBJ1-1,TRBD1,TGTGCCAGCAGCGTCCCGGGACAGGGGAATGCGGGCGCTTTCTTT,CASSVPGQGNAGAFF
TRBV11-2,-,TRBJ1-1,TRBD1,TGTGCCAGCAGCTTAGGCCCAGGGGGCCCTGAAGCTTTCTTT,CASSLGPGGPEAFF
TRBV7-2,-,TRBJ1-1,TRBD1,TGTGCCAGCAGCTTAGTACAGGGGCTCACTGAAGCTTTCTTT,CASSLVQGLTEAFF
TRBV2,-,TRBJ1-1,-,TGTGCCAGCAGTGGTGGTGCTTCTCGGGGGGTCACTGAAGCTTTCTTT,CASSGGASRGVTEAFF
TRBV6-5,-,TRBJ2-7,-,TGTGCCAGCAGTTTCTCTCGTTCCTACGAGCAGTACTTC,CASSFSRSYEQYF
TRBV5-1,-,TRBJ2-1,-,TGCGCCAGCAGCTTGGCGGGAAGTGAGCAGTTCTTC,CASSLAGSEQFF
TRBV18,-,TRBJ1-4,TRBD1,TGTGCCAGCTCACCAGGGACAGGGTCTAATGAAAAACTGTTTTTT,CASSPGTGSNEKLFF
TRBV4-1,-,TRBJ2-7,TRBD1,TGCGCCAGCAGCCGAGAGTTCGGGACAGATCGTTCCTACGAGCAGTACTTC,CASSREFGTDRSYEQYF
TRBV6-1,-,TRBJ1-3,TRBD1,TGTGCCAGCAGTGACCAGACAGGGCACTCTGGAAACACCATATATTTT,CASSDQTGHSGNTIYF
TRBV12-5,-,TRBJ1-1,-,TGTGCTAGTGGTTTGGGGTTGGCGGAGAACACTGAAGCTTTCTTT,CASGLGLAENTEAFF
TRBV30,-,TRBJ1-5,TRBD1,TGTGCCTGGAGTGTGACAGGGTATCAGCCCCAGCATTTT,CAWSVTGYQPQHF
TRBV12-3/TRBV12-4,-,TRBJ1-6,-,TGTGCCAGCAGCGGACAGATTTATTCACCCCTCCACTTT,CASSGQIYSPLHF
TRBV4-2,-,TRBJ1-1,-,TGTGCCAGCAGCCAAGGACAGCCGGAAGCTTTCTTT,CASSQGQPEAFF
TRBV2,-,TRBJ2-3,TRBD2,TGTGCCAGCAGGCGGGGTAGCGGGGGGGCGGGCACAGATACGCAGTATTTT,CASRRGSGGAGTDTQYF
TRBV5-6,-,TRBJ1-6,-,TGTGCCAGCAGCTCTACAGCCTTTAATTCACCCCTCCACTTT,CASSSTAFNSPLHF
TRBV15,-,TRBJ1-1,TRBD1,TGTGCCACCAGCAGAGATAGGGCAGGGGGCACTGAAGCTTTCTTT,CATSRDRAGGTEAFF
TRBV19,-,TRBJ1-2,TRBD1,TGTGCCAGTTCGGACAGGTCCTATGGCTACACCTTC,CASSDRSYGYTF
TRBV7-9,-,TRBJ1-1,-,TGTGCCAGCAGCTTTAGCTTGAACACTGAAGCTTTCTTT,CASSFSLNTEAFF
TRBV7-8,-,TRBJ2-1,-,TGTGCCAGCAGCTCTCCTCTCCAGGGCCAAGATCTATACAATGAGCAGTTCTTC,CASSSPLQGQDLYNEQFF
TRBV2,-,TRBJ2-3,TRBD2,TGTGCCAGCAGTGGGACTAGCCGCGATACGCAGTATTTT,CASSGTSRDTQYF
TRBV2,-,TRBJ1-2,TRBD1,TGTGCCAGCAAGCAGGGGGCTAACTATGGCTACACCTTC,CASKQGANYGYTF
TRBV9,few,TRBJ1-4,TRBD1,TGTGCCAGCAGCGAAACAGGGGGTGCTGAAAAACTGTTTTTT,CASSETGGAEKLFF
TRBV6-5,-,TRBJ2-4,-,TGTGCCAGCAGCCCGCGAGGGTCAGCCAAAAACATTCAGTACTTC,CASSPRGSAKNIQYF
TRBV15,-,TRBJ1-1,TRBD1,TGTGCCACCAGCAGTCTTTCTCTTGGGACAGGGGCCCTCAGGGACACTGAAGCTTTCTTT,CATSSLSLGTGALRDTEAFF
TRBV15,-,TRBJ1-1,-,TGTGCCACCAGCAGAGATCCCCGGGTTTCGACTGAAGCTTTCTTT,CATSRDPRVSTEAFF
TRBV2,-,TRBJ2-4,TRBD1,TGTGCCAGCCGGGACAGCCTAGCCAAAAACATTCAGTACTTC,CASRDSLAKNIQYF
TRBV4-1,few,TRBJ1-5,-,TGCGCCAGCAGCCCGTCGTTTGGGGGGATAATTTCGCCCCAGCATTTT,CASSPSFGGIISPQHF
TRBV6-5,-,TRBJ2-1,-,TGTGCCAGCACTAAACAGGGGGGGGGCAATGAGCAGTTCTTC,CASTKQGGGNEQFF
TRBV27,-,TRBJ2-3,TRBD1,TGTGCCAGCAGTAAACCGGGACAGGGCACAGATACGCAGTATTTT,CASSKPGQGTDTQYF
TRBV5-1,-,TRBJ1-1,TRBD1,TGCGCCAGCAGTAGGCCAGGGGGCCAAAACACTGAAGCTTTCTTT,CASSRPGGQNTEAFF
TRBV18,-,TRBJ2-3,TRBD2,TGTGCCAGCTCACCTACTAGCGGGGGGGTGAATACGCAGTATTTT,CASSPTSGGVNTQYF
TRBV29-1,-,TRBJ1-2,TRBD1,TGCAGCGCTCGGACAGGGGCCAACTATGGCTACACCTTC,CSARTGANYGYTF
TRBV5-6,-,TRBJ2-7,-,TGTGCCAGCAGCTTGGGAGTCTACTCCTACGAGCAGTACTTC,CASSLGVYSYEQYF
TRBV7-9,-,TRBJ1-1,TRBD1,TGTGCCAGCAGCCCGGACAGGGAAGAAGCTTTCTTT,CASSPDREEAFF
TRBV19,-,TRBJ2-3,TRBD1,TGTGCCAGTAGTATCGGGGACAGTGCTAGCACAGATACGCAGTATTTT,CASSIGDSASTDTQYF
TRBV4-2,few,TRBJ2-5,TRBD2,TGTGCCAGCAGCCCCGGGACTAAGCGGTTCCAAGAGACCCAGTACTTC,CASSPGTKRFQETQYF
TRBV19,once,TRBJ2-5,TRBD2,TGTGCCAGTAGGGACGGGGGGGCCCAAGAGACCCAGTACTTC,CASRDGGAQETQYF
TRBV7-8,-,TRBJ2-1,TRBD2,TGTGCCAGCAGACCAACTAGCGGGGGGAGGGATGAGCAGTTCTTC,CASRPTSGGRDEQFF
TRBV6-5,few,TRBJ1-1,TRBD1,TGTGCCAGCACCCCGACAGGGTTAACTGAAGCTTTCTTT,CASTPTGLTEAFF
TRBV25-1,-,TRBJ2-5,TRBD1,TGTGCCAGCAGTGAATTATATAGAGGCAGGGGGCAGGAGACCCAGTACTTC,CASSELYRGRGQETQYF
TRBV5-5,-,TRBJ2-3,TRBD1,TGTGCCAGCAGTACCGGGACAGTGAGCACAGATACGCAGTATTTT,CASSTGTVSTDTQYF
TRBV2,few,TRBJ2-3,TRBD2,TGTGCCAGCAGTAGGACTAGCGGGGGGGCCAAAGATACGCAGTATTTT,CASSRTSGGAKDTQYF
TRBV5-4,-,TRBJ1-1,-,TGTGCCAGCAGCTTCCAGAAGAACACTGAAGCTTTCTTT,CASSFQKNTEAFF
TRBV5-1,-,TRBJ2-3,TRBD2,TGCGCCAGCAGCTCTAGCGGGGGGGCCCCAGATACGCAGTATTTT,CASSSSGGAPDTQYF
TRBV10-3,-,TRBJ1-6,-,TGTGCCATCAGCTTGAGCGGTGATTCACCCCTCCACTTT,CAISLSGDSPLHF
TRBV18,-,TRBJ1-5,-,TGTGCCAGCTCACGCGGGACCCCGGATAGCAATCAGCCCCAGCATTTT,CASSRGTPDSNQPQHF
TRBV2,few,TRBJ2-5,TRBD1,TGTGCCAGCAACGCAGGGGGCCCAGGAGAGACCCAGTACTTC,CASNAGGPGETQYF
TRBV7-2,-,TRBJ2-1,TRBD2,TGTGCCAGCAGCTTGATCTGGATAGCGGGGGATAATGAGCAGTTCTTC,CASSLIWIAGDNEQFF
TRBV5-1,-,TRBJ2-3,-,TGCGCCAGCAGCTTGGGTGCGGCCCCCTCCACAGATACGCAGTATTTT,CASSLGAAPSTDTQYF
TRBV25-1,-,TRBJ1-2,-,TGTGCCAGCAGTGAATATCAGAAAGGGGACTATGGCTACACCTTC,CASSEYQKGDYGYTF
TRBV11-2,few,TRBJ1-1,TRBD1,TGTGCCAGCAGCTGGACAGGGCGAACTGAAGCTTTCTTT,CASSWTGRTEAFF
TRBV9,-,TRBJ2-2,TRBD1,TGTGCCAGCAGCGCCACGACAGGGATGAACACCGGGGAGCTGTTTTTT,CASSATTGMNTGELFF
TRBV5-1,-,TRBJ2-1,-,TGCGCCAGCAGCTTGGACGGCGCGGGGCCCGGCGATGAGCAGTTCTTC,CASSLDGAGPGDEQFF
TRBV5-1,-,TRBJ1-4,-,TGCGCCAGCAGCCAGGACACCTCTAATGAAAAACTGTTTTTT,CASSQDTSNEKLFF
TRBV7-8,-,TRBJ1-2,-,TGTGCCAGCAGCCCCCAGGGGTCCGGCTATGGCTACACCTTC,CASSPQGSGYGYTF
TRBV6-5,-,TRBJ1-5,TRBD1,TGTGCCACCGGAAAGGCAGGGGGTTATCAGCCCCAGCATTTT,CATGKAGGYQPQHF
TRBV5-4,-,TRBJ1-2,-,TGTGCCAGCAGCTTGCCCGGGGGGGGGTATAACTATGGCTACACCTTC,CASSLPGGGYNYGYTF
TRBV4-1,-,TRBJ1-4,TRBD1,TGCGCCAGCAGCCAAAACCCGGGGACAGCCGGGGGTGAAAAACTGTTTTTT,CASSQNPGTAGGEKLFF
TRBV7-2,-,TRBJ1-3,-,TGTGCCAGCAGCTTAGGAGTCTCTGGAAACACCATATATTTT,CASSLGVSGNTIYF
TRBV27,few,TRBJ2-3,-,TGTGCCAGCAGTTACACAGGGACAGATACGCAGTATTTT,CASSYTGTDTQYF